The next 23 T cell receptor beta chains were all read from a single sample in a study of blood T cell repertoires in COVID-19. Using immunoSEQ multiplex PCR, the repertoire was profiled, and TCRdb retains in-frame clones only, with some absent. Of 200,000 to 250,000 clones listed, under 90% are singletons. Material for sequencing was PBMCs or T cells enriched from blood (not recorded which). Receptors were obtained from a woman aged 50 to 60 who had been exposed to COVID-19.

This clone appeared once. The chain couples TRBV7-9 to TRBJ1-2; unclear D gene. Trimming removed 7 bases at V and 2 bases at J, with 17 bases between. The CDR3 length is 15 residues. From germline, CDR1 is SEHNR and CDR2 FQNEAQ (reference sequence). The CDR3 here is CASTSREVYNYGYTF. The CDR3 DNA reads as TGTGCCAGCACCTCGAGGGAGGTTTACAACTATGGCTACACCTTC.

This clone has just a few counts. J is TRBJ2-1 and V is TRBV12-3 or TRBV12-4, with D perhaps matching TRBD2 (5 bases). CDR3 length equals 12 residues. Trimming left V 3 bases short and J 9 bases short, with 9 bases between. In DNA, the CDR3 is TGTGCCAGCAGTTTTACTCGGGGTGAGCAGTTCTTC. Its translation: CASSFTRGEQFF.

The chain employs TRBV7-8 and TRBJ1-1; the match to TRBD1 covers 7 bases. The CDR3 sequence is 16 residues long. J lost 1 base, V lost 0 bases, and 5 bases had no gene match. Germline CDR1 SGHVS, CDR2 FQNEAQ. The CDR3 loop reads CASSLAEQGRNTEAFF. Written as DNA, the CDR3 is TGTGCCAGCAGCTTAGCAGAACAGGGGAGGAACACTGAAGCTTTCTTT.

This clone was counted once. The rearrangement links TRBV5-1 to TRBJ1-1; D might be TRBD1 (5 bases). The ends were cut back, 5 bases at V and 0 bases at J, with 8 bases in the middle. Germline V CDR1 and CDR2: SGHRS, YFSETQ. The CDR3 is made up of 13 amino acids. CDR3 amino acids: CASRTVVNTEAFF. Here the CDR3 DNA reads TGCGCCAGCAGGACAGTTGTGAACACTGAAGCTTTCTTT.

This clone has only one observation. The gene calls are TRBV28 and TRBJ2-5; 7 nucleotides align to TRBD2. This CDR3 has 13 residues. Germline-derived CDR1 and CDR2 are MDHEN and SYDVKM. Losses at the gene ends were 6 bases for V and 6 bases for J; bases not matched to a gene: 7. The CDR3 region is CASSPGGVKTQYF. DNA for the CDR3: TGTGCCAGCAGCCCGGGAGGCGTGAAGACCCAGTACTTC.

V usage is TRBV19 and J usage is TRBJ1-5; D gene ambiguous. Trimming removed 3 bases at V and 0 bases at J, with 12 bases between. In germline, CDR1 is LNHDA, CDR2 SQIVND (reference sequence). The CDR3 runs 16 residues. The CDR3 reads CASSISRGHSNQPQHF. The CDR3 DNA reads as TGTGCCAGTAGTATCAGTCGGGGTCATAGCAATCAGCCCCAGCATTTT.

The rearrangement links TRBV12-3 or TRBV12-4 to TRBJ1-2, with D maybe TRBD1 (6 bases). V lost 5 bases, J lost 7 bases, and 14 bases lay in between. The CDR3 contains 13 residues. CDR3: CASSIQGRGGYTF. CDR3 in DNA: TGTGCCAGCAGTATACAGGGTCGAGGTGGCTACACCTTC.

The chain has TRBV3-1 (or the pseudogene TRBV3-2) and TRBJ1-2, with TRBD1 identical over 12 bases. This CDR3 contains 14 residues. V was pared by 1 base and J by 8 bases, with 2 bases of the junction left unmatched. Germline CDR1 LGHDT, CDR2 YNNKEL (reference sequence). CDR3 nucleotides: TGTGCCAGCAGCCAAGGTGGGACAGGGGGCGGCTACACCTTC. This sequence encodes CASSQGGTGGGYTF.

This clone showed up just a few times. J is TRBJ1-3 and V is TRBV19, with D possibly TRBD1 on 5 matching bases. The CDR3 covers 16 residues. The V gene's germline CDR1 is LNHDA and CDR2 SQIVND (reference sequence). V was clipped by 5 bases and J by 0 bases, with 14 bases between them. CDR3 protein: CASSGRRGFSGNTIYF. The CDR3 region has the DNA TGTGCCAGTAGTGGAAGAAGGGGATTCTCTGGAAACACCATATATTTT.

V usage is TRBV29-1 and J usage is TRBJ2-3, with 11 bases identical to TRBD2. The germline V gene has CDR1 SQVTM and CDR2 ANQGSEA. The ends lost 5 bases at V and 2 bases at J; junction bases unmatched: 6. The CDR3 covers 15 residues. CDR3 nucleotide sequence: TGCAGCGTTAAGGCTAGCGGGGGGATCACAGATACGCAGTATTTT. This translates into CSVKASGGITDTQYF.

The chain employs TRBV19 and TRBJ1-5; D call uncertain. Germline loops: CDR1 LNHDA, CDR2 SQIVND (reference sequence). The CDR3 runs 13 residues. V was pared by 1 base and J by 7 bases, with 8 bases between. The CDR3 nucleotides are TGTGCCAGTAGTATAGCCCAGGAACAGCCCCAGCATTTT. Translated: CASSIAQEQPQHF.

The chain is built from TRBV12-3 or TRBV12-4 and TRBJ1-1; 7 bases match TRBD1. The CDR3 extends over 13 amino acids. The trim removed 3 bases at V and 10 bases at J, leaving 8 bases unmatched. CDR3 DNA: TGTGCCAGCAGTTTCGAGACAGGGTTCGGAGCTTTCTTT. It yields the protein CASSFETGFGAFF.

The chain links TRBV3-1 (or the pseudogene TRBV3-2) to TRBJ1-2; TRBD1 aligns across 7 bases. Trimming removed 8 bases from V and 3 bases from J; junction bases left unmatched: 12. In germline, CDR1 is LGHDT, CDR2 YNNKEL (reference sequence). The CDR3 covers 15 residues. The CDR3 bases are TGTGCCAGCTTTGATATGGACAGGCCCCACTATGGCTACACCTTC. Translating it yields CASFDMDRPHYGYTF.

V is TRBV12-3 or TRBV12-4 and J is TRBJ1-6; D remains ambiguous. This CDR3 region has 13 residues. Trimming removed 5 bases at V and 3 bases at J, with 5 bases between. The CDR3 sequence is CASSANYNSPLHF. CDR3 DNA sequence: TGTGCCAGCAGTGCGAACTATAATTCACCCCTCCACTTT.

The chain uses TRBV5-1 and TRBJ2-6; possible D gene TRBD2, 6 bases. The V end lost 4 bases, the J end lost 4 bases, and 12 bases lay between the germline ends. Germline V gene sequence: CDR1 SGHRS, CDR2 YFSETQ. The CDR3 has 15 amino acids. In nucleotides, the CDR3 is TGCGCCAGCAGCCCCGGAGGGTTAGGGGCCAACGTCCTGACTTTC. It is translated as CASSPGGLGANVLTF.

This rearrangement joins TRBV12-5 to TRBJ2-1, with 12 bases aligning to TRBD2. Germline assignment: CDR1 LGHNT and CDR2 FRNRAP. Losses at the gene ends were 5 bases for V and 8 bases for J; bases not matched to a gene: 13. This CDR3 contains 17 residues. The CDR3 region has the DNA TGTGCTAGTGGTCCCCCCCGGCTAGCGGGGGGGCCCGATGAGCAGTTCTTC. Translation gives CASGPPRLAGGPDEQFF.

V and J are TRBV7-6 and TRBJ2-5; D gene ambiguous. This CDR3 has 10 residues. Germline lookup yields CDR1 SGHVS and CDR2 FNYEAQ. Trimming took 8 bases from V and 4 from J, leaving 5 bases between them. This chain's CDR3 is CASSIETQYF. In DNA, the CDR3 is TGTGCCAGCTCAATAGAGACCCAGTACTTC.

The V gene is TRBV27, the J gene TRBJ2-7; 9 bases agree with TRBD1. Germline V gene lookup returns CDR1 MNHEY and CDR2 SMNVEV (reference sequence). V lost 0 bases to trimming and J lost 6 bases; unmatched junction nucleotides: 9. CDR3 length: 16 amino acids. This CDR3 is CASSLSRGTGSREQYF. The CDR3 DNA follows: TGTGCCAGCAGTTTATCCCGCGGGACAGGGAGCCGCGAGCAGTACTTC.

The chain combines TRBV5-4 with TRBJ2-3; 8 nucleotides align to TRBD2. Germline-derived CDR1 and CDR2 are SGHNT and YYREEE (reference sequence). V lost 1 base and J lost 3; bases outside the gene matches: 7. The CDR3 is 16 residues long. Here the CDR3 DNA reads TGTGCCAGCAGCTTGAACGGGGGGGCCCTTACAGATACGCAGTATTTT. This gives the protein CASSLNGGALTDTQYF.

The CDR3 here is CASSYSQGPRSYGYTF. As DNA, the CDR3 is TGTGCCAGCAGTTACTCTCAGGGCCCCCGGAGCTATGGCTACACCTTC. The rearrangement links TRBV6-5 to TRBJ1-2; D might be TRBD1 (5 bases). Germline V gives CDR1 MNHEY, CDR2 SVGAGI. The ends were cut back, 0 bases at V and 4 bases at J, with 15 bases in the middle. The CDR3 is made up of 16 amino acids.

This clone was seen only once. The chain links TRBV3-1 (or the pseudogene TRBV3-2) to TRBJ2-7, with D possibly being TRBD1 (5 bases). Germline V gene sequence: CDR1 LGHDT, CDR2 YNNKEL (reference sequence). This CDR3 comprises 14 residues. V gave up 2 bases and J gave up 7 bases, with 15 bases separating them. For the CDR3, the DNA is TGTGCCAGCAGCCAAAGGCAAGGGGCGCGGGAGCAGTACTTC. Protein product: CASSQRQGAREQYF.

The chain has TRBV6-2 or TRBV6-3 and TRBJ1-4; possible D gene TRBD1, 6 bases. Per germline, CDR1 MNHEY and CDR2 SVGEGT. Trimming left V 4 bases short and J 8 bases short, with 14 bases between. The CDR3 loop spans 14 amino acids. CDR3 coding DNA: TGTGCCAGCAGTTTTCAGGGGCGTCGAGAAAAACTGTTTTTT. Translating it yields CASSFQGRREKLFF.

The chain couples TRBV20-1 to TRBJ1-2; no clear D. CDR3 length: 14 amino acids. The germline gives CDR1 DFQATT, CDR2 SNEGSKA (reference sequence). Trimming removed 6 bases at V and 2 bases at J, with 16 bases between. In nucleotides, the CDR3 is TGCAGTGCCAGTAGAGACATAAAGAACTATGGCTACACCTTC. Amino acids: CSASRDIKNYGYTF.